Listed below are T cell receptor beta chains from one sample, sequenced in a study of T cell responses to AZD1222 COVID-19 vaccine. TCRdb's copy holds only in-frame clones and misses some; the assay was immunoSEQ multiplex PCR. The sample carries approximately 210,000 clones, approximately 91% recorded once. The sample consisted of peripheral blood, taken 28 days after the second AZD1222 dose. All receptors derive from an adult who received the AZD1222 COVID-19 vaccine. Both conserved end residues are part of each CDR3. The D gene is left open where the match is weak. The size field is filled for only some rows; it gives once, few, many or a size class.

CDR3nt: TGTGCCAGCAGTTACGGCTGGGGTCTAAGCAATCAGCCCCAGCATTTT
CDR3aa: CASSYGWGLSNQPQHF
abundance: NA
d_gene: NA
j_gene: TRBJ1-5
v_gene: TRBV28

CDR3nt: TGTGCCAGTAGTACCCTCGGGCAGGGCACAGATACGCAGTATTTT
CDR3aa: CASSTLGQGTDTQYF
abundance: NA
d_gene: NA
j_gene: TRBJ2-3
v_gene: TRBV19

CDR3nt: TGTGCCACCAGCACAAGTCCACAGGGACCAGTTAGAAAACTGTTTTTT
CDR3aa: CATSTSPQGPVRKLFF
abundance: NA
d_gene: NA
j_gene: TRBJ1-4
v_gene: TRBV15

CDR3nt: TGTGCCAGCAGCTGGGGACGGCCGTCAGCCAAAGCTTTCTTT
CDR3aa: CASSWGRPSAKAFF
abundance: NA
d_gene: NA
j_gene: TRBJ1-1
v_gene: TRBV7-2

CDR3nt: TGTGCCAGCAGTCGAGAAATTAACACCGGGGAGCTGTTTTTT
CDR3aa: CASSREINTGELFF
abundance: NA
d_gene: NA
j_gene: TRBJ2-2
v_gene: TRBV6-5

CDR3nt: TGCGCCAGCAGCACCGGGACTAGTCAAGAGACCCAGTACTTC
CDR3aa: CASSTGTSQETQYF
abundance: NA
d_gene: TRBD2
j_gene: TRBJ2-5
v_gene: TRBV5-1

CDR3nt: TGTGCCAGCTCACCAGGACAGGCACCCTACGAGCAGTACTTC
CDR3aa: CASSPGQAPYEQYF
abundance: NA
d_gene: TRBD1
j_gene: TRBJ2-7
v_gene: TRBV18

CDR3nt: TGTGCCAGCAGCCCCCCGGGACAGGGCTACGAGCAGTACTTC
CDR3aa: CASSPPGQGYEQYF
abundance: once
d_gene: TRBD1
j_gene: TRBJ2-7
v_gene: TRBV5-4

CDR3nt: TGTGCCAGCATTTTACTAGCGGGTTCCTACGAGCAGTACTTC
CDR3aa: CASILLAGSYEQYF
abundance: NA
d_gene: TRBD2
j_gene: TRBJ2-7
v_gene: TRBV28

CDR3nt: TGTGCCAGCAGCTTAGTAGGCGGTTCGGGCTATGGCTACACCTTC
CDR3aa: CASSLVGGSGYGYTF
abundance: NA
d_gene: NA
j_gene: TRBJ1-2
v_gene: TRBV7-2

CDR3nt: TGTGCCAGCAGCTTGGGACAGCCTTCCTATGGCTACACCTTC
CDR3aa: CASSLGQPSYGYTF
abundance: NA
d_gene: NA
j_gene: TRBJ1-2
v_gene: TRBV5-5

CDR3nt: TGTGCCAGCTCCCGACTAGCGGGCAACAATGAGCAGTTCTTC
CDR3aa: CASSRLAGNNEQFF
abundance: NA
d_gene: TRBD2
j_gene: TRBJ2-1
v_gene: TRBV3-1/TRBV3-2

CDR3nt: TGCGCCAGCAGCGGCCAGGCCGCTGGAAACACCATATATTTT
CDR3aa: CASSGQAAGNTIYF
abundance: NA
d_gene: NA
j_gene: TRBJ1-3
v_gene: TRBV5-1

CDR3nt: TGTGCCAGCAGCTTAGCCGGACAGTTCTCCTACGAGCAGTACTTC
CDR3aa: CASSLAGQFSYEQYF
abundance: NA
d_gene: NA
j_gene: TRBJ2-7
v_gene: TRBV7-9

CDR3nt: TGTGCCAGCAGCCAAGATGAGAGCTATGGCTACACCTTC
CDR3aa: CASSQDESYGYTF
abundance: NA
d_gene: NA
j_gene: TRBJ1-2
v_gene: TRBV14

CDR3nt: TGTGCCAGCAGCCAAGGGGCCCTCTTAGCCAAAAACATTCAGTACTTC
CDR3aa: CASSQGALLAKNIQYF
abundance: NA
d_gene: NA
j_gene: TRBJ2-4
v_gene: TRBV3-1/TRBV3-2

CDR3nt: TGTGCCAGCAGCTACCCCTTACTAGCGGGGCCCTACAATGAGCAGTTCTTC
CDR3aa: CASSYPLLAGPYNEQFF
abundance: NA
d_gene: TRBD2
j_gene: TRBJ2-1
v_gene: TRBV13

CDR3nt: TGTGCCAGCAGCGTAGCAGGGGTCAATCAGCCCCAGCATTTT
CDR3aa: CASSVAGVNQPQHF
abundance: NA
d_gene: NA
j_gene: TRBJ1-5
v_gene: TRBV9

CDR3nt: TGTGCCAGCAGCCATCCATTTTTGATGGGGAACACTGAAGCTTTCTTT
CDR3aa: CASSHPFLMGNTEAFF
abundance: NA
d_gene: NA
j_gene: TRBJ1-1
v_gene: TRBV7-9

CDR3nt: TGTGCCAGCAGGGTCTACAGGGCCGACACTGAAGCTTTCTTT
CDR3aa: CASRVYRADTEAFF
abundance: NA
d_gene: NA
j_gene: TRBJ1-1
v_gene: TRBV28

CDR3nt: TGTGCCTGGACGTGGGGGCTAGGGACAGGGAGCTATGGCTACACCTTC
CDR3aa: CAWTWGLGTGSYGYTF
abundance: NA
d_gene: TRBD1
j_gene: TRBJ1-2
v_gene: TRBV30

CDR3nt: TGCGCCAGCAAAACAGGGACAGGGCGATACAATGAGCAGTTCTTC
CDR3aa: CASKTGTGRYNEQFF
abundance: few
d_gene: TRBD1
j_gene: TRBJ2-1
v_gene: TRBV5-1

CDR3nt: TGTGCCAGCAGCCCACCGGGACTTTATAATTCACCCCTCCACTTT
CDR3aa: CASSPPGLYNSPLHF
abundance: NA
d_gene: NA
j_gene: TRBJ1-6
v_gene: TRBV11-3

CDR3nt: TGTGCCAGCAGTTTCCGACAGGCATACACTGAAGCTTTCTTT
CDR3aa: CASSFRQAYTEAFF
abundance: NA
d_gene: NA
j_gene: TRBJ1-1
v_gene: TRBV27

CDR3nt: TGTGCCAGCAGCCTATACAGGGCGTTTAATGAAAAACTGTTTTTT
CDR3aa: CASSLYRAFNEKLFF
abundance: NA
d_gene: NA
j_gene: TRBJ1-4
v_gene: TRBV4-2

CDR3nt: TGTGCCAGCAGCTCGGCCACCGTGGTAGGAAACTCCTACGAGCAGTACTTC
CDR3aa: CASSSATVVGNSYEQYF
abundance: NA
d_gene: NA
j_gene: TRBJ2-7
v_gene: TRBV5-4

CDR3nt: TGCGCCAGCAGCCAAGAGGCGCCAGGGGGCCGGCAGCCCCAGCATTTT
CDR3aa: CASSQEAPGGRQPQHF
abundance: NA
d_gene: TRBD1
j_gene: TRBJ1-5
v_gene: TRBV4-1

CDR3nt: TGCGCCAGCAGTGAGTCTTCGGGGAACACTGAAGCTTTCTTT
CDR3aa: CASSESSGNTEAFF
abundance: few
d_gene: NA
j_gene: TRBJ1-1
v_gene: TRBV10-1

CDR3nt: TGCGCCAGCAGCCACCCGACAGGGTACTCTGGGGCCAACGTCCTGACTTTC
CDR3aa: CASSHPTGYSGANVLTF
abundance: NA
d_gene: TRBD1
j_gene: TRBJ2-6
v_gene: TRBV4-3

CDR3nt: TGTGCCAGCAGCCCTACGACCGGGACAGGAGAAGCTTTCTTT
CDR3aa: CASSPTTGTGEAFF
abundance: NA
d_gene: TRBD1
j_gene: TRBJ1-1
v_gene: TRBV7-9

CDR3nt: TGTGCCAGCAGTCCGTATCGGCGCCAGAATGAGCAGTTCTTC
CDR3aa: CASSPYRRQNEQFF
abundance: NA
d_gene: NA
j_gene: TRBJ2-1
v_gene: TRBV28

CDR3nt: TGTGCCAGCAGCTCCTTTGACAGGCCCTACGAGCAGTACTTC
CDR3aa: CASSSFDRPYEQYF
abundance: NA
d_gene: NA
j_gene: TRBJ2-7
v_gene: TRBV7-8

CDR3nt: TGTGCCAGCCCGGGGACTAGCAGGGGTCGGATCAATGAGCAGTTCTTC
CDR3aa: CASPGTSRGRINEQFF
abundance: NA
d_gene: TRBD2
j_gene: TRBJ2-1
v_gene: TRBV2

CDR3nt: TGCGCCAGCAGTGGGGGCACCTGGTATGGCTACACCTTC
CDR3aa: CASSGGTWYGYTF
abundance: NA
d_gene: NA
j_gene: TRBJ1-2
v_gene: TRBV10-2

CDR3nt: TGTGCCAGCAGCCGGGGGGATCGGAAACTGTTTTTT
CDR3aa: CASSRGDRKLFF
abundance: NA
d_gene: NA
j_gene: TRBJ1-4
v_gene: TRBV3-1/TRBV3-2

CDR3nt: TGTGCTAGTGGTTCTGAGACTAACTATGGCTACACCTTC
CDR3aa: CASGSETNYGYTF
abundance: NA
d_gene: NA
j_gene: TRBJ1-2
v_gene: TRBV12-5

CDR3nt: TGTGCCAGTAGTATGGGGACAGGGACGCCCGGGGAGCTGTTTTTT
CDR3aa: CASSMGTGTPGELFF
abundance: NA
d_gene: TRBD1
j_gene: TRBJ2-2
v_gene: TRBV19